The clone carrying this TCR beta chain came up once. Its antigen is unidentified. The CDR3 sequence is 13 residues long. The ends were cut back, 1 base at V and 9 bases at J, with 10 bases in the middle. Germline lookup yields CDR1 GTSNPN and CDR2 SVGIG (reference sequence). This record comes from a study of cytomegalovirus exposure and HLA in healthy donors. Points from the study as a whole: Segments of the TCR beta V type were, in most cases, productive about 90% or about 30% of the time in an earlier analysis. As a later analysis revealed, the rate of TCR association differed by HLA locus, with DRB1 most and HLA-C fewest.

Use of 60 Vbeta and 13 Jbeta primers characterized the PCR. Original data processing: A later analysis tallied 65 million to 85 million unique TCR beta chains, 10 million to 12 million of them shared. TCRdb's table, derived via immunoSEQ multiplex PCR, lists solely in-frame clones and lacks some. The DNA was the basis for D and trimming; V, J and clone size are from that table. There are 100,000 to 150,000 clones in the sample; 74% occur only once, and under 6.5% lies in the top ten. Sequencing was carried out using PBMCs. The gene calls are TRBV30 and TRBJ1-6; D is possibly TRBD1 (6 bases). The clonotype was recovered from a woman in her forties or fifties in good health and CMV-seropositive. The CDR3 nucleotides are TGTGCCTGGAGTGGGACAGTTAGTTCACCCCTCCACTTT. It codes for CAWSGTVSSPLHF. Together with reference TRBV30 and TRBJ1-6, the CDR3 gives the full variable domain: SQTIHQWPATLVQPVGSPLSLECTVEGTSNPNLYWYRQAAGRGLQLLFYSVGIGQISSEVPQNLSASRPQDRQFILSSKKLLLSDSGFYLCAWSGTVSSPLHFGNGTRLTVT.